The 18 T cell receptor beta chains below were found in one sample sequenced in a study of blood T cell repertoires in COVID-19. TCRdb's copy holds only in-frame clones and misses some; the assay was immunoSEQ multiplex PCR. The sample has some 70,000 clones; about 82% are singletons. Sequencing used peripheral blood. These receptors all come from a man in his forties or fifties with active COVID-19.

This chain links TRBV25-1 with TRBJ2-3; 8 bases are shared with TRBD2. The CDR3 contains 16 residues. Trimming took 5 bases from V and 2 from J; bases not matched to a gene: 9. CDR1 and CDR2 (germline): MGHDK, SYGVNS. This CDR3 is CASSSTGGEDTDTQYF. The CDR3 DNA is TGTGCCAGCAGTTCCACGGGGGGGGAAGACACAGATACGCAGTATTTT.

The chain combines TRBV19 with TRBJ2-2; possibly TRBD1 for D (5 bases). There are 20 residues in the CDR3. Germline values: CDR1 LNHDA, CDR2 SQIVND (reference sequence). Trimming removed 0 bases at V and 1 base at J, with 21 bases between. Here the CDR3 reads CASSIDPFKGRPKNTGELFF. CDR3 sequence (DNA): TGTGCCAGTAGTATAGATCCCTTCAAGGGGCGGCCCAAGAACACCGGGGAGCTGTTTTTT. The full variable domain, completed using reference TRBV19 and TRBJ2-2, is DGGITQSPKYLFRKEGQNVTLSCEQNLNHDAMYWYRQDPGQGLRLIYYSQIVNDFQKGDIAEGYSVSREKKESFPLTVTSAQKNPTAFYLCASSIDPFKGRPKNTGELFFGEGSRLTVL.

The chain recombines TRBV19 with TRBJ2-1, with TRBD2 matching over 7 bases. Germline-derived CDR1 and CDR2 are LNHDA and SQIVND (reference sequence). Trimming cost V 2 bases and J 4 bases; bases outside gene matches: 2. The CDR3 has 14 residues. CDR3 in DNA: TGTGCCAGTAGTATACAGCGGGGATACAATGAGCAGTTCTTC. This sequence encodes CASSIQRGYNEQFF.

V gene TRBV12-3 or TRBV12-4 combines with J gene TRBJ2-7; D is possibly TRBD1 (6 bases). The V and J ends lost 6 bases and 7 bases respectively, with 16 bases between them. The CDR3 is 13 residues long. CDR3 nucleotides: TGTGCCAGCAGCCGGCGAGGGGGACGGGAGCAGTACGTC. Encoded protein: CASSRRGGREQYV.

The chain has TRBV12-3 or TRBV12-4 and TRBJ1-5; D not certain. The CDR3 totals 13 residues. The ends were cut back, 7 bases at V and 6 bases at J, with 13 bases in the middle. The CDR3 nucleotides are TGTGCCAGCACCTCGGGAGCCGGTCAGCCCCAGCATTTT. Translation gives CASTSGAGQPQHF.

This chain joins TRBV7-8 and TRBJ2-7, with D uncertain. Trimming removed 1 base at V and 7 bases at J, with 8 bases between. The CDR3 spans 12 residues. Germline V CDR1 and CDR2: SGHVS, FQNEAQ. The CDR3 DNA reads TGTGCCAGCAGCTTAGGATCCGGTGAGCAGTACGTC. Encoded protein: CASSLGSGEQYV.

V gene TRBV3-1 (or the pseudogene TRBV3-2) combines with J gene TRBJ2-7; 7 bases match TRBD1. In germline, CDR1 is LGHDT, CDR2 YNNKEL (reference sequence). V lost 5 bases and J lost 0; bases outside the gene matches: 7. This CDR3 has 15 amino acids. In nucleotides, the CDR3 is TGTGCCAGCAGCTACGGACAGGAGAGCTCCTACGAGCAGTACTTC. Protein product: CASSYGQESSYEQYF.

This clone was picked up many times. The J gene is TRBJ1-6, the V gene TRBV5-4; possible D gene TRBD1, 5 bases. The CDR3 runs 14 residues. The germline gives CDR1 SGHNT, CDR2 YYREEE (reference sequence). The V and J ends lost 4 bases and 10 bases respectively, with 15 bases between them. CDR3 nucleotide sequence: TGTGCCAGCAGCACCCGGTTCAGGGAATCACCCCTCCACTTT. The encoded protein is CASSTRFRESPLHF.

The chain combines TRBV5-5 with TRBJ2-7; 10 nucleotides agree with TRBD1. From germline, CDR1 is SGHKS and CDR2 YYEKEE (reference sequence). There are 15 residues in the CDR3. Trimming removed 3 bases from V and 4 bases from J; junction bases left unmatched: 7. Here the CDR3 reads CASSSRQGATYEQYF. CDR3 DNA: TGTGCCAGCAGCTCCAGACAGGGGGCTACATACGAGCAGTACTTC.

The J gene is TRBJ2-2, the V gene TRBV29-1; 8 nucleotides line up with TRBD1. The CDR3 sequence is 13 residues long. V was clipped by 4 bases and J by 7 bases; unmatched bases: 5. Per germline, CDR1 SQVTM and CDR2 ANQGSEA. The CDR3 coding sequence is TGCAGCGTTGCATTGGACAGGGTCGGGGAGCTGTTTTTT. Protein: CSVALDRVGELFF.

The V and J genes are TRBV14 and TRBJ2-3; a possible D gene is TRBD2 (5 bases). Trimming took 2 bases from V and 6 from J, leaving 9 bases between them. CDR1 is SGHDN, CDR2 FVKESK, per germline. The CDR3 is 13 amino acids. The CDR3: CASSQFPGDTQYF. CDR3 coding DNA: TGTGCCAGCAGCCAATTTCCGGGGGATACGCAGTATTTT.

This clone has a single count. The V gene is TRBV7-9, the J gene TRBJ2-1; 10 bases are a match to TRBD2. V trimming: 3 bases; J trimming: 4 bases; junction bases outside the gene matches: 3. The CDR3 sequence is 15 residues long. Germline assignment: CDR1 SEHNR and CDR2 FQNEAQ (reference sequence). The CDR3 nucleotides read TGTGCCAGCAGCTTGATAGCGGGGGGATACAATGAGCAGTTCTTC. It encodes CASSLIAGGYNEQFF.

The CDR3 spells CATHAGSLVSYNEQFF. The CDR3 DNA sequence: TGTGCCACCCACGCGGGGTCCTTGGTCTCCTACAATGAGCAGTTCTTC. This chain connects TRBV27 to TRBJ2-1; maybe TRBD2 (6 bases). The CDR3 sequence is 16 residues long. Germline values: CDR1 MNHEY, CDR2 SMNVEV (reference sequence). V lost 10 bases and J lost 0, with 19 bases in between.

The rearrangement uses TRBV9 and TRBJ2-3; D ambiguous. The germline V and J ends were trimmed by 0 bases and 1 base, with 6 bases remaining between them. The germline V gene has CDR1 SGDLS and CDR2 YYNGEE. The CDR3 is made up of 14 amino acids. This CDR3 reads CASSVERGTDTQYF. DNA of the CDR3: TGTGCCAGCAGCGTAGAACGGGGCACAGATACGCAGTATTTT. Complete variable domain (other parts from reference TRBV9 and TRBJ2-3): DSGVTQTPKHLITATGQRVTLRCSPRSGDLSVYWYQQSLDQGLQFLIQYYNGEERAKGNILERFSAQQFPDLHSELNLSSLELGDSALYFCASSVERGTDTQYFGPGTRLTVL.

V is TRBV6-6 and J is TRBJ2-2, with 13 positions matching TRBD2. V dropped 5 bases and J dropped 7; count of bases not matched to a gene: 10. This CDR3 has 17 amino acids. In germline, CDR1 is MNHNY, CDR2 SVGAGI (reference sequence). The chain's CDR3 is CASSPGTSGIRGGELFF. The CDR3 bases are TGTGCCAGCAGTCCCGGGACTAGCGGGATAAGGGGCGGGGAGCTGTTTTTT.

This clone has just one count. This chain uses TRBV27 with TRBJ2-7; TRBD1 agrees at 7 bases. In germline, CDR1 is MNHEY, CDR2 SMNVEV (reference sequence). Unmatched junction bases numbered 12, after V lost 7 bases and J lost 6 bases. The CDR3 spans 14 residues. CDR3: CASNSQGSLGEQYF. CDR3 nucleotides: TGTGCCAGCAATTCACAGGGGTCCCTCGGCGAGCAGTACTTC.

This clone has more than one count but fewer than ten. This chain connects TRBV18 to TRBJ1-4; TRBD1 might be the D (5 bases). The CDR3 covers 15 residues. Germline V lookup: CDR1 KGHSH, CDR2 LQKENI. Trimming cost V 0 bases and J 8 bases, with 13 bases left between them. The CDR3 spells CASSPPGSKGEKLFF. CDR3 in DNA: TGTGCCAGCTCACCACCGGGAAGCAAGGGGGAAAAACTGTTTTTT.

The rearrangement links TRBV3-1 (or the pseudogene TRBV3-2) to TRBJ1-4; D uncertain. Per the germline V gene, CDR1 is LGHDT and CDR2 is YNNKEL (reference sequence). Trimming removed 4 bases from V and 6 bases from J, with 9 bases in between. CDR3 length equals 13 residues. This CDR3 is CASSLRGDEKLFF. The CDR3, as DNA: TGTGCCAGCAGCCTTCGCGGAGATGAAAAACTGTTTTTT.